These 25 T cell receptor beta chains share one sample of origin, sequenced in a study of T cell repertoires in cytomegalovirus infection. From the reads, TCRdb called clonotypes with MiXCR, one entry per CDR3 protein. The sample shows 200,000 to 250,000 distinct CDR3 sequences, under 25% of them seen only once. Sequencing was carried out using CD8+ T cells from PBMCs. Source of these receptors: a human donor in good health (CMV status not recorded). Some clones in this sample may be carry-over from other donors' samples.

This sequence joins TRBV25-1 and TRBJ1-2; TRBD1 agrees at 7 bases. Germline-derived CDR1 and CDR2 are MGHDK and SYGVNS. CDR3 length: 13 residues. The V gene end was trimmed by 6 bases and the J gene end by 7 bases; junction bases not matched to a gene: 8. The CDR3 sequence is CASRLTGDGGYTF. CDR3 nucleotides: TGTGCCAGCAGACTTACAGGGGACGGTGGCTACACCTTC.

This clonotype was counted many times. This chain connects TRBV7-2 to TRBJ2-1; D possibly corresponds to TRBD1 (5 bases). The CDR3 totals 19 residues. The V end was cut by 5 bases, the J end by 7 bases, with 30 bases between. In germline, CDR1 is SGHTA, CDR2 FQGNSA. DNA for the CDR3: TGTGCCAGCAGCCCCTTTAGGGGCCTGGGGTTATTAGGACCGAATGAGCAGTTCTTC. Protein: CASSPFRGLGLLGPNEQFF.

V and J are TRBV7-9 and TRBJ2-3; 12 positions match TRBD2. The trim removed 4 bases at V and 4 bases at J, leaving 3 bases unmatched. The CDR3 is 15 amino acids. From germline, CDR1 is SEHNR and CDR2 FQNEAQ (reference sequence). For the CDR3, the DNA is TGTGCCAGCAGCTCCCCTAGCGGGGGGGCAGATACGCAGTATTTT. Protein product: CASSSPSGGADTQYF.

This clonotype was observed at least ten times. The CDR3 spells CASSGTSWQETQYF. In DNA form, the CDR3 reads TGTGCCAGCAGTGGGACTAGTTGGCAAGAGACCCAGTACTTC. V usage is TRBV6-1 and J usage is TRBJ2-5, with TRBD2 matching over 7 bases. This CDR3 spans 14 amino acids. The V gene end was trimmed by 4 bases and the J gene end by 2 bases; junction bases not matched to a gene: 4. From germline, CDR1 is MNHNS and CDR2 SASEGT.

Only a few counts were recorded for this clonotype. The rearrangement joins TRBV28 to TRBJ2-5; the match to TRBD2 covers 8 bases. The CDR3 has 17 residues. Trimming removed 3 bases from V and 0 bases from J; junction bases left unmatched: 9. The germline CDR1 and CDR2 sequences are MDHEN and SYDVKM. The CDR3 DNA reads TGTGCCAGCAGTTTGGTAGCGGGGAGGGAGTACCAAGAGACCCAGTACTTC. Amino acids: CASSLVAGREYQETQYF.

The CDR3 spells CASSFGLAPDEQFF. CDR3 bases: TGTGCCAGCAGCTTCGGACTAGCGCCCGATGAGCAGTTCTTC. The rearrangement links TRBV7-2 to TRBJ2-1; 9 bases are shared with TRBD2. CDR3 length: 14 residues. Germline loops: CDR1 SGHTA, CDR2 FQGNSA. After removal of 3 bases from V and 8 bases from J, the junction contained 5 bases not matched to a gene.

The chain combines TRBV5-6 with TRBJ2-1; the match to TRBD2 covers 10 bases. This CDR3 spans 19 amino acids. J gave up 4 bases and V 0 bases, and 13 bases lay outside the gene matches. CDR1 and CDR2 from the germline V gene are SGHDT and YYEEEE. The CDR3 region has the DNA TGTGCCAGCAGCTTGGTGGGGGGGGTAGCGGGGGGCAGTTACAATGAGCAGTTCTTC. Translated: CASSLVGGVAGGSYNEQFF.

The rearrangement links TRBV19 to TRBJ1-5, with D maybe TRBD1 (6 bases). Per germline, CDR1 LNHDA and CDR2 SQIVND (reference sequence). This CDR3 region has 12 residues. Between the trimmed V and J ends, which lost 8 bases and 4 bases, there was a span of 9 bases. This chain's CDR3 is CASLTGNQPQHF. CDR3 nucleotide sequence: TGTGCCAGTCTTACAGGGAATCAGCCCCAGCATTTT.

At least ten counts were recorded for this clonotype. V is TRBV11-1 and J is TRBJ2-1, with D perhaps being TRBD1 or TRBD2 (5 bases each). The length of the CDR3 is 15 residues. Germline lookup yields CDR1 SGHAT and CDR2 FQDESV (reference sequence). Trimming shortened V by 3 bases and J by 1 base, and 10 bases separated the two germline ends. CDR3 region: CASSFQGGSYNEQFF. The CDR3 region has the DNA TGTGCCAGCAGCTTTCAGGGCGGGTCCTACAATGAGCAGTTCTTC.

The gene calls are TRBV11-2 and TRBJ2-7; maybe TRBD2 (7 bases). V gave up 2 bases and J gave up 6 bases, with 20 bases separating them. This CDR3 comprises 16 residues. Looked up from germline, CDR1 is SGHAT and CDR2 is FQNNGV. CDR3 sequence: CASSLYYTPGEGEQYF. In DNA, the CDR3 is TGTGCCAGCAGCTTATATTACACCCCAGGGGAGGGCGAGCAGTACTTC. The full variable domain, its missing parts supplied by reference TRBV11-2 and TRBJ2-7, is EAGVAQSPRYKIIEKRQSVAFWCNPISGHATLYWYQQILGQGPKLLIQFQNNGVVDDSQLPKDRFSAERLKGVDSTLKIQPAKLEDSAVYLCASSLYYTPGEGEQYFGPGTRLTVT.

There are a few counts of this clonotype. The V and J genes are TRBV7-6 and TRBJ1-1; TRBD1 matches at 10 bases. V was pared by 5 bases and J by 11 bases, with 5 bases of the junction left unmatched. The CDR3 has 12 residues. CDR1 SGHVS and CDR2 FNYEAQ come from the germline V gene. The CDR3 here is CASSAPGQGAFF. CDR3 in DNA: TGTGCCAGCAGCGCGCCGGGACAGGGGGCTTTCTTT.

Ten or more counts support this clonotype. This chain joins TRBV4-2 and TRBJ1-1; TRBD1 aligns across 11 bases. Germline lookup yields CDR1 LGHNA and CDR2 YNFKEQ. V trimming: 3 bases; J trimming: 0 bases; junction bases outside the gene matches: 6. The CDR3 is made up of 17 amino acids. Written as DNA, the CDR3 is TGTGCCAGCAGCCACCCCGGGACAGGGGGATTGAACACTGAAGCTTTCTTT. Translation gives CASSHPGTGGLNTEAFF.

The rearrangement uses TRBV6-2 or TRBV6-3 and TRBJ2-2; D uncertain. Per germline, CDR1 MNHEY and CDR2 SVGEGT. Trimming removed 8 bases from V and 5 bases from J, with 9 bases in between. The CDR3 runs to 12 residues. The CDR3 DNA reads TGTGCCAGCCAATCCGTAACCGGGGAGCTGTTTTTT. Its protein is CASQSVTGELFF.

The table lists this clonotype with many counts. V gene TRBV7-8 combines with J gene TRBJ2-7; TRBD2 agrees at 13 bases. Germline V gives CDR1 SGHVS, CDR2 FQNEAQ. Germline trimming cut 5 bases from V and 5 bases from J; bases unmatched to any gene: 3. The CDR3 is 14 amino acids. The CDR3 bases are TGTGCCAGCAGCAGACTAGCGGGGGGAAACGAGCAGTACTTC. Translating gives CASSRLAGGNEQYF.

The chain employs TRBV28 and TRBJ2-7, with 9 bases lining up with TRBD1. The CDR3 sequence is 14 residues long. CDR1 and CDR2 (germline): MDHEN, SYDVKM. Trimming cost V 4 bases and J 6 bases; bases outside gene matches: 7. The CDR3 protein is CASSSGQGKSEQYF. The CDR3 nucleotides are TGTGCCAGCAGTTCAGGACAGGGGAAAAGCGAGCAGTACTTC.

This clonotype came up many times. This sequence joins TRBV7-9 and TRBJ2-2; D gene unclear. V dropped 9 bases and J dropped 2 bases, with 10 bases sitting between them. The CDR3 runs 13 residues. From germline, CDR1 is SEHNR and CDR2 FQNEAQ (reference sequence). The CDR3 region is CARPGKNTGELFF. The CDR3 nucleotides read TGTGCCAGGCCGGGTAAAAACACCGGGGAGCTGTTTTTT. Full variable domain (missing parts from reference TRBV7-9 and TRBJ2-2): DTGVSQNPRHKITKRGQNVTFRCDPISEHNRLYWYRQTLGQGPEFLTYFQNEAQLEKSRLLSDRFSAERPKGSFSTLEIQRTEQGDSAMYLCARPGKNTGELFFGEGSRLTVL.

This clonotype was detected only a few times. V and J are TRBV12-3 or TRBV12-4 and TRBJ1-2; D might be TRBD1 (6 bases). The V end was cut by 3 bases, the J end by 8 bases, with 16 bases between. This CDR3 has 14 amino acids. This chain's CDR3 is CASSFYGQKYGYTF. DNA for the CDR3: TGTGCCAGCAGTTTCTACGGACAGAAGTACGGCTACACCTTC.

This clonotype has a count of ten or more. The rearrangement links TRBV4-1 to TRBJ1-5; the D is unclear. CDR3 length equals 13 residues. In germline, CDR1 is MGHRA, CDR2 YSYEKL. V lost 0 bases to trimming and J lost 6 bases, with 6 bases between them. The CDR3 DNA sequence: TGCGCCAGCAGCCAAGATATGGGTCAGCCCCAGCATTTT. It specifies CASSQDMGQPQHF.

This clonotype was counted at least ten times. The chain has TRBV7-3 and TRBJ2-2; D not certain. The germline V gene encodes CDR1 SGHTA and CDR2 FQGTGA. This CDR3 region has 12 residues. V was cut by 5 bases and J by 10 bases, with 11 bases left in between. The DNA for the CDR3 is TGTGCCAGCAGCCTTAGACTGGTGGAGCTGTTTTTT. Protein sequence: CASSLRLVELFF.

This clonotype came up a few times. The rearrangement links TRBV28 to TRBJ2-7, with D perhaps matching TRBD2 (6 bases). From germline, CDR1 is MDHEN and CDR2 SYDVKM. Trimming cost V 3 bases and J 0 bases, with 9 bases left between them. CDR3 length: 14 amino acids. The CDR3 DNA sequence: TGTGCCAGCAGTTTCCGCGGGGTCTCCTACGAGCAGTACTTC. It translates to CASSFRGVSYEQYF.

On this clonotype: Mismatch with germline at one junction end may stem from a read error. J is TRBJ2-7 and V is TRBV20-1, with D tentatively TRBD1 or TRBD2 (5 bases each). From germline, CDR1 is DFQATT and CDR2 SNEGSKA (reference sequence). There are 11 residues in the CDR3. The CDR3 DNA follows: TGCAGTACTAGAGATTGGGGGGAGCAGTACTTC. Its protein product is CSTRDWGEQYF.

The V gene is TRBV7-2, the J gene TRBJ2-3; 10 bases are a match to TRBD2. This CDR3 contains 16 residues. With 1 base clipped from V and 5 bases from J, the junction kept 6 bases outside the gene matches. CDR1 and CDR2 (germline): SGHTA, FQGNSA. The CDR3 nucleotides read TGTGCCAGCAGCTTAGAAGTAGCGGGGGGCCTAGATACGCAGTATTTT. Translating it yields CASSLEVAGGLDTQYF.

This clonotype has more than one count but fewer than ten. The chain carries TRBV5-6 and TRBJ1-2; 7 nucleotides match TRBD1. V lost 5 bases, J lost 6 bases, and 4 bases stayed unmatched. Germline CDR1 SGHDT, CDR2 YYEEEE. The CDR3 has 12 residues. CDR3 in DNA: TGTGCCAGCAGACAGGGGACACATGGCTACACCTTC. Translating gives CASRQGTHGYTF. Looking up the rest from reference TRBV5-6 and TRBJ1-2 gives the full variable domain: DAGVTQSPTHLIKTRGQQVTLRCSPKSGHDTVSWYQQALGQGPQFIFQYYEEEERQRGNFPDRFSGHQFPNYSSELNVNALLLGDSALYLCASRQGTHGYTFGSGTRLTVV.

This clonotype was detected ten times or more. This chain uses TRBV7-9 with TRBJ1-5, with D perhaps TRBD1 (5 bases). Per the germline V gene, CDR1 is SEHNR and CDR2 is FQNEAQ (reference sequence). Trimming took off 4 bases at V and 0 bases at J, with 16 bases between the two ends. This CDR3 has 17 amino acids. The CDR3 loop is CASSSSPRTGSNQPQHF. The CDR3 coding sequence is TGTGCCAGCAGCTCCTCCCCTAGAACAGGTAGCAATCAGCCCCAGCATTTT.

This clonotype was seen many times. V is TRBV6-2 or TRBV6-3 and J is TRBJ2-1; D ambiguous. The CDR3 length is 12 residues. The germline V gene encodes CDR1 MNHEY and CDR2 SVGEGT. Trimming took 4 bases from V and 7 from J, leaving 8 bases between them. The CDR3 coding sequence is TGTGCCAGCAGTTGGGGTTTAAATGAGCAGTTCTTC. This sequence encodes CASSWGLNEQFF.